These 26 T cell receptor beta chains came from one sample sequenced in a study of cytomegalovirus exposure and HLA in healthy donors. The PCR made use of 60 Vbeta and 13 Jbeta primers. Measured with immunoSEQ multiplex PCR; TCRdb has only the in-frame clones, and not every one. The sample has fewer than 200,000 clones, 75% to 90% seen once. Material for sequencing was PBMCs. These receptors all stem from a woman in her fifties or sixties in good health and CMV-seropositive.

The chain recombines TRBV19 with TRBJ1-4, with 10 bases that match TRBD1. CDR1 and CDR2 from the germline V gene are LNHDA and SQIVND (reference sequence). The CDR3 length is 15 residues. V lost 10 bases to trimming and J lost 3 bases; unmatched junction nucleotides: 8. The CDR3: CATTLGTGANEKLFF. The CDR3 DNA reads as TGTGCCACCACATTGGGGACAGGGGCTAATGAAAAACTGTTTTTT.

This chain connects TRBV28 to TRBJ2-7; D not certain. Germline CDR1 MDHEN, CDR2 SYDVKM. The V gene lost 8 bases and the J gene lost 2 bases, with 19 bases spanning the gap. This CDR3 contains 15 residues. The DNA for the CDR3 is TGTGCCAGCTCAACGACTCCTCGCGTGCCCTACGAGCAGTACTTC. Protein: CASSTTPRVPYEQYF.

The chain couples TRBV5-1 to TRBJ1-1; 10 bases map to TRBD1. CDR1 and CDR2 (germline): SGHRS, YFSETQ. This CDR3 is 14 amino acids long. Trimming removed 4 bases from V and 5 bases from J; junction bases left unmatched: 5. Here the CDR3 DNA reads TGCGCCAGCAGCGGACAGGGGGTAGTTACTGAAGCTTTCTTT. It encodes CASSGQGVVTEAFF.

A word on this clone: This sequence is one base from a far larger clone and is likely a read error. V is TRBV7-9 and J is TRBJ2-1, with 9 bases aligning to TRBD1. The CDR3 has 15 residues. Germline CDR1 SEHNR, CDR2 FQNEAQ (reference sequence). The CDR3 sequence is CSSSLTGGSYNEQFF. In DNA form, the CDR3 reads TGTTCCAGCAGCCTGACAGGGGGCTCCTACAATGAGCAGTTCTTC. Combining the CDR3 with reference TRBV7-9 and TRBJ2-1 gives the whole variable domain DTGVSQNPRHKITKRGQNVTFRCDPISEHNRLYWYRQTLGQGPEFLTYFQNEAQLEKSRLLSDRFSAERPKGSFSTLEIQRTEQGDSAMYLCSSSLTGGSYNEQFFGPGTRLTVL.

This clone was counted once. The chain joins TRBV18 to TRBJ2-5; 8 nucleotides agree with TRBD1. The V and J ends lost 3 bases and 3 bases, in that order; junction bases with no gene match: 3. CDR3 size: 14 residues. Germline V gene lookup returns CDR1 KGHSH and CDR2 LQKENI. The CDR3 bases are TGTGCCAGCTCACCTTTGGACAGGGAAGAGACCCAGTACTTC. It is translated as CASSPLDREETQYF.

A remark on this clone: This same CDR3 is encoded by further DNA sequences in the sample. The chain uses TRBV28 and TRBJ1-2; 8 bases are a match to TRBD1. J gave up 8 bases and V 4 bases, and 6 bases lay outside the gene matches. Germline V gene lookup returns CDR1 MDHEN and CDR2 SYDVKM. The CDR3 extends over 13 amino acids. The CDR3 DNA is TGTGCCAGCAGTTCGACAGGGGTGGCCGGCTACACCTTC. Amino acid sequence: CASSSTGVAGYTF.

This clone was detected once. This chain joins TRBV7-3 and TRBJ2-3; D possibly corresponds to TRBD2 (5 bases). The ends were cut back, 5 bases at V and 8 bases at J, with 20 bases in the middle. The CDR3 extends over 15 amino acids. CDR1 SGHTA and CDR2 FQGTGA come from the germline V gene. CDR3 coding DNA: TGTGCCAGCAGCCCAGAAGATCTGGCAGGAGGTACGCAGTATTTT. Translated, it gives CASSPEDLAGGTQYF.

The chain links TRBV4-1 to TRBJ2-7, with 7 bases that match TRBD1. This CDR3 has 15 residues. The V gene's germline CDR1 is MGHRA and CDR2 YSYEKL. V shed 5 bases and J 4 bases; nucleotides not matched to a gene: 11. Here the CDR3 DNA reads TGCGCCAGCAGCACTGAACCACAGGGGAATTACGAGCAGTACTTC. This codes for CASSTEPQGNYEQYF.

This chain uses TRBV23-1 with TRBJ1-5; no firm D call. TRBV23-1 is treated as an ORF (open reading frame) with a function not yet certain. This CDR3 spans 18 amino acids. Trimming took off 10 bases at V and 4 bases at J, with 29 bases between the two ends. CDR3 coding DNA: TGCGCCATCCCAATGACCTGCAAGGGAGAAAAGAAGAATCAGCCCCAGCATTTT. Translating it yields CAIPMTCKGEKKNQPQHF.

The J gene is TRBJ2-3, the V gene TRBV27, with 9 bases aligning to TRBD2. CDR1 MNHEY and CDR2 SMNVEV come from the germline V gene (reference sequence). This CDR3 region has 16 residues. V trimming: 2 bases; J trimming: 3 bases; junction bases outside the gene matches: 6. The CDR3 is CASSLRFTSGTDTQYF. The CDR3 DNA sequence: TGTGCCAGCAGTTTAAGGTTTACTAGCGGGACAGATACGCAGTATTTT.

This chain links TRBV5-6 with TRBJ2-5, with D tentatively TRBD2 (6 bases). CDR1 and CDR2 from the germline V gene are SGHDT and YYEEEE. Trimming pared 0 bases from V and 4 bases from J, leaving 10 bases between. The CDR3 consists of 14 residues. CDR3 nucleotide sequence: TGTGCCAGCAGCTTGGTCGGGGGAGGAGAGACCCAGTACTTC. Protein: CASSLVGGGETQYF. Combining the CDR3 with reference TRBV5-6 and TRBJ2-5 gives the whole variable domain DAGVTQSPTHLIKTRGQQVTLRCSPKSGHDTVSWYQQALGQGPQFIFQYYEEEERQRGNFPDRFSGHQFPNYSSELNVNALLLGDSALYLCASSLVGGGETQYFGPGTRLLVL.

Remarks on this clone: No conserved phenylalanine or tryptophan ends this CDR3, so it is likely a read error. Because the CDR3's place on the DNA is in doubt, the DNA is left out and the CDR3 is given as listed by TCRdb. This sequence joins TRBV21-1 and TRBJ2-7; TRBD2 reflects the table's D call only, with no check against the DNA. TRBV21-1 represents a pseudogene. Including both end residues, the CDR3 is 8 amino acids long. CDR3 in amino acids: CASSKFPL.

This clone was picked up one time. This chain joins TRBV2 and TRBJ1-5; 7 bases fit TRBD1. Germline values: CDR1 SNHLY, CDR2 FYNNEI. The V segment lost 6 bases and the J segment 5 bases; nucleotides outside the gene matches: 4. The CDR3 runs to 13 residues. The CDR3 DNA is TGTGCCAGCAGACGCGACAGGGATCAGCCCCAGCATTTT. As protein: CASRRDRDQPQHF.

The rearrangement joins TRBV7-2 to TRBJ2-7; D is unclear. The CDR3 consists of 15 residues. Trimming removed 1 base from V and 2 bases from J, with 12 bases in between. CDR1 is SGHTA and CDR2 is FQGNSA in the germline V gene. The CDR3 reads CASSLGSGNPYEQYF. CDR3 bases: TGTGCCAGCAGCTTAGGGTCAGGAAACCCCTACGAGCAGTACTTC.

The chain has TRBV6-5 and TRBJ1-6; no reliable D call. The CDR3 totals 15 residues. Germline V gene lookup returns CDR1 MNHEY and CDR2 SVGAGI. V was pared by 0 bases and J by 9 bases, with 12 bases between. This chain's CDR3 is CASSYSNHGGSPLHF. CDR3 bases: TGTGCCAGCAGTTACTCGAATCATGGCGGTTCACCCCTCCACTTT.

The CDR3 DNA sequence: TGTGCCAGCAGTAAAAACGACAGGGGAGGGGAGCCCCAGCATTTT. This encodes CASSKNDRGGEPQHF. This chain uses TRBV6-6 with TRBJ1-5; 8 nucleotides match TRBD1. The CDR3 is 15 residues long. J gave up 8 bases and V 5 bases, and 11 bases lay outside the gene matches. Germline V gene lookup returns CDR1 MNHNY and CDR2 SVGAGI (reference sequence).

This chain uses TRBV30 with TRBJ2-1; D might be TRBD2 (6 bases). This CDR3 contains 12 residues. Germline CDR1 reads GTSNPN; CDR2 reads SVGIG (reference sequence). The V end lost 4 bases, the J end lost 15 bases, and 19 bases lay between the germline ends. CDR3 residues: CAWTSSGGTRFF. The DNA for the CDR3 is TGTGCCTGGACGAGTAGCGGAGGTACTCGGTTCTTC.

This chain connects TRBV4-3 to TRBJ2-4; tentatively, D is TRBD2 (6 bases). Germline values: CDR1 LGHNA, CDR2 YSLEER. The CDR3 runs to 21 residues. Trimming left V 0 bases short and J 1 base short, with 25 bases between. CDR3 in DNA: TGCGCCAGCAGCCAAGAGACGCCGGGAGCTCATCTAAAAGGGGCCAAAAACATTCAGTACTTC. Residues: CASSQETPGAHLKGAKNIQYF.

The chain uses TRBV11-2 and TRBJ2-2; D may be TRBD2 (6 bases). CDR1 and CDR2 (germline): SGHAT, FQNNGV. CDR3 size: 13 residues. V was trimmed by 0 bases and J by 8 bases, leaving 7 bases between them. The CDR3 bases are TGTGCCAGCAGCTTAGATCGGGGGGGGGAGCTGTTTTTT. This encodes CASSLDRGGELFF.

The chain couples TRBV30 to TRBJ1-1, with D possibly being TRBD1 (6 bases). Trimming pared 4 bases from V and 1 base from J, leaving 10 bases between. Looked up from germline, CDR1 is GTSNPN and CDR2 is SVGIG (reference sequence). The CDR3 spans 13 residues. This CDR3 reads CAWTRQENTEAFF. As DNA, the CDR3 is TGTGCCTGGACCAGACAGGAGAACACTGAAGCTTTCTTT. Using reference TRBV30 and TRBJ1-1 for the parts outside the CDR3, the full variable domain is SQTIHQWPATLVQPVGSPLSLECTVEGTSNPNLYWYRQAAGRGLQLLFYSVGIGQISSEVPQNLSASRPQDRQFILSSKKLLLSDSGFYLCAWTRQENTEAFFGQGTRLTVV.

The chain is built from TRBV28 and TRBJ2-1; 10 bases agree with TRBD2. There are 16 residues in the CDR3. The germline gives CDR1 MDHEN, CDR2 SYDVKM. V was pared by 8 bases and J by 9 bases, with 16 bases of the junction left unmatched. CDR3 sequence (DNA): TGTGCCAGCTCGTTGGAGCTAGCGGGAGCTACGGGTGAGCAGTTCTTC. Translated, it gives CASSLELAGATGEQFF.

This clone came up a few times. The gene calls are TRBV11-2 and TRBJ2-3, with 13 bases lining up with TRBD2. This CDR3 has 18 residues. Unmatched junction bases numbered 10, after V lost 4 bases and J lost 3 bases. The germline V gene has CDR1 SGHAT and CDR2 FQNNGV. CDR3 region: CASSSGTSGVWLTDTQYF. The CDR3 DNA reads as TGTGCCAGCAGCTCAGGGACTAGCGGGGTGTGGCTTACAGATACGCAGTATTTT.

The chain employs TRBV4-1 and TRBJ2-5; possible D gene TRBD1, 6 bases. The CDR3 loop spans 14 amino acids. V gave up 2 bases and J gave up 2 bases, with 9 bases separating them. Per the germline V gene, CDR1 is MGHRA and CDR2 is YSYEKL. This CDR3 is CASSQYREQETQYF. As DNA, the CDR3 is TGCGCCAGCAGCCAATACAGGGAACAAGAGACCCAGTACTTC.

The rearrangement uses TRBV4-3 and TRBJ2-1; 7 positions match TRBD1. V gave up 6 bases and J gave up 2 bases; unmatched junction bases: 7. The CDR3 totals 15 residues. The germline V gene encodes CDR1 LGHNA and CDR2 YSLEER. This chain's CDR3 is CASSLDRRTYNEQFF. As DNA, the CDR3 is TGCGCCAGCAGTTTGGACAGGAGGACCTACAATGAGCAGTTCTTC.

This rearrangement joins TRBV21-1 to TRBJ2-6; the table gives TRBD2 as D, unverified against the DNA. TRBV21-1 is a pseudogene segment. CDR3 length: 21 amino acids. The CDR3 sequence: CASSKAVAGGGGSSGANVLTF. In DNA form, the CDR3 reads TGTGCCAGCAGCAAAGCCGTAGCGGGAGGCGGGGGGAGCTCTGGGGCCAACGTCCTGACTTTC.

The J gene is TRBJ1-1, the V gene TRBV5-4, with 9 bases identical to TRBD1. V was clipped by 4 bases and J by 9 bases; unmatched bases: 16. Germline CDR1 and CDR2: SGHNT and YYREEE (reference sequence). The CDR3 has 16 amino acids. CDR3 sequence (DNA): TGTGCCAGCAGCCCTGGACCGGGACAGGGAGTTAGGCAAGCTTTCTTT. Its translation is CASSPGPGQGVRQAFF.